The sample holds many counts of the clone carrying this T cell receptor beta chain. Researchers attached unique molecular identifiers to individual cDNA molecules. TCRdb re-called the 5' RACE reads with MiXCR, one entry per CDR3 protein. This table holds tens of thousands of distinct CDR3 sequences, approximately 6.2% found once. The sample originates from a study of early T cells in non-severe SARS-CoV-2 infection. At the level of the study: Chains stayed unpaired after sequencing of bulk RNA from unsorted whole blood.

Trimming at V came to 4 bases and at J to 6 bases, leaving 6 bases not matched to a gene. The CDR3 contains 15 residues. V usage is TRBV12-3 or TRBV12-4 and J usage is TRBJ2-3; 11 bases are a match to TRBD2. Sequences were obtained from whole blood. This sequence originates from an adult who was a healthcare worker with PCR-confirmed SARS-CoV-2 infection or an uninfected control (not recorded which). Here the CDR3 DNA reads TGTGCCAGCAGTTCTACTAGCGGGGGTCGGGATACGCAGTATTTT. Its protein product is CASSSTSGGRDTQYF.